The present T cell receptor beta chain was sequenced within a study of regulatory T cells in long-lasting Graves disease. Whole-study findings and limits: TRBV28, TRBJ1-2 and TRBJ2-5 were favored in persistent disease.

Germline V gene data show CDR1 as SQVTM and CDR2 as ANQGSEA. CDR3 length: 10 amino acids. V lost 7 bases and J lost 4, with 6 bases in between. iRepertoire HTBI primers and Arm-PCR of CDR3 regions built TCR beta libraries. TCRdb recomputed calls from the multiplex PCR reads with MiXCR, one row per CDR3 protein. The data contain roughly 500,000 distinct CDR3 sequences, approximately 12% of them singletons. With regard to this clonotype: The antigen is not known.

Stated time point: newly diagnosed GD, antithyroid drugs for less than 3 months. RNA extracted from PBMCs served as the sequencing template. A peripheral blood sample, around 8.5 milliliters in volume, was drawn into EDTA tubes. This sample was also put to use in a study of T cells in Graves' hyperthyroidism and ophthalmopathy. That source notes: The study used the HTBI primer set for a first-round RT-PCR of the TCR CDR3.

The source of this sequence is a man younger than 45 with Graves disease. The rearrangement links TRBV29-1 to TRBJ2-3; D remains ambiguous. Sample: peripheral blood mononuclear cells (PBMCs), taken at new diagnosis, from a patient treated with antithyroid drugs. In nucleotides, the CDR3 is TGCAGCGCAAAAGCAGATACGCAGTATTTT. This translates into CSAKADTQYF.